Shown below are 3 T cell receptor beta chains from a single sample sequenced in a study of blood T cells in healthy people across ages. Through a sample-barcoded 5' primer and a J-beta primer mix, a second PCR was run for about 7 to 12 cycles. TCRdb processed the 5' RACE reads anew with MiXCR; each CDR3 protein has one entry. This table holds about 770,000 distinct CDR3 sequences, under 55% found once. The sequencing sample was made of blood. Every receptor here comes from a man aged 55 to 70 in good health.

CDR3 in amino acids: CSARGTVNEQYF. The CDR3, as DNA: TGCAGTGCTAGAGGGACAGTCAACGAGCAGTACTTC. The chain joins TRBV20-1 to TRBJ2-7; maybe TRBD1 (6 bases). CDR3 length: 12 amino acids. Deletions cut 1 base from V and 5 bases from J, with 9 bases between. Germline CDR1 reads DFQATT; CDR2 reads SNEGSKA (reference sequence).

This clonotype was counted ten times or more. The chain couples TRBV7-2 to TRBJ2-7, with 9 bases fitting TRBD1. Trimming removed 5 bases from V and 3 bases from J; junction bases left unmatched: 11. Germline lookup yields CDR1 SGHTA and CDR2 FQGNSA. CDR3 size: 16 residues. CDR3 in amino acids: CASSIDSGTGSYEQYF. DNA of the CDR3: TGTGCCAGCAGCATAGACTCCGGGACAGGGAGCTACGAGCAGTACTTC.

V gene TRBV9 combines with J gene TRBJ2-1; possible D gene TRBD2, 7 bases. Germline CDR1 reads SGDLS; CDR2 reads YYNGEE. V lost 0 bases, J lost 2 bases, and 18 bases lay in between. This CDR3 region has 18 residues. CDR3 loop: CASSVAPGGHPAYNEQFF. In DNA, the CDR3 is TGTGCCAGCAGCGTAGCTCCGGGGGGCCATCCGGCCTACAATGAGCAGTTCTTC.